This TCR beta chain is from a study of T cell responses to AZD1222 COVID-19 vaccine. The overall study: Researchers grouped second doses given at about 4 or about 12 weeks into one pool. Study-level findings and limits: Among those given AZD1222, only six were seropositive at baseline. With two AZD1222 doses given, Spike-specific TCR breadth and depth both rose. Of spike-specific TCRs, nearly half reportedly target regions left unmutated in variants.

A remark on this clone: Its antigen is not known.

The germline gives CDR1 MNHEY, CDR2 SMNVEV (reference sequence). Trimming removed 0 bases at V and 2 bases at J, with 5 bases between. The CDR3 totals 14 residues. Assay: immunoSEQ multiplex PCR; the TCRdb copy retains only in-frame clones and omits some. The top ten hold 3% to 3.5% of the sample, which has 100,000 to 130,000 clones, more than 70% seen once. The receptor was derived from an adult in good health. The sample was peripheral blood, taken on day 0 of AZD1222 vaccination. This chain connects TRBV27 to TRBJ1-5; D is ambiguous. The CDR3 DNA sequence: TGTGCCAGCAGTTTATCTATGGGCAATCAGCCCCAGCATTTT. Translating it yields CASSLSMGNQPQHF.